Listed below are T cell receptor beta chains from one sample, sequenced in a study of cytomegalovirus exposure and HLA in healthy donors. The protocol was immunoSEQ multiplex PCR, while the TCRdb copy is restricted to in-frame clones and leaves out a portion. Of about 64,000 clones in the sample, 65% to 90% are singletons; the top ten hold approximately 12%. Sequences were obtained from PBMCs. The receptors stem from a female donor in good health and CMV-seronegative. CDR3s include the opening cysteine and the closing phenylalanine or tryptophan. D genes are given only for firm matches. A clone size is listed for some rows: how often the clone was seen (once, few, many), or a class if it is expanded.

j_call: TRBJ2-1
v_call: TRBV2
d_call: TRBD2
clone_size: .
cdr3_aa: CASRAGTSGTGREQFF
cdr3_nt: TGTGCCAGCAGGGCCGGGACTAGCGGGACGGGACGTGAGCAGTTCTTC

j_call: TRBJ1-3
v_call: TRBV10-3
d_call: .
clone_size: .
cdr3_aa: CASGTPTNTIYF
cdr3_nt: TGTGCCTCCGGGACACCGACGAACACCATATATTTT

j_call: TRBJ2-2
v_call: TRBV9
d_call: TRBD2
clone_size: .
cdr3_aa: CASSMEAAGVRGELFF
cdr3_nt: TGTGCCAGCAGTATGGAGGCAGCGGGGGTCCGCGGGGAGCTGTTTTTT

j_call: TRBJ1-5
v_call: TRBV12-5
d_call: TRBD1
clone_size: few
cdr3_aa: CASGAPGGRPLNQPQHF
cdr3_nt: TGTGCTAGTGGTGCGCCAGGGGGTAGGCCACTCAATCAGCCCCAGCATTTT

j_call: TRBJ2-7
v_call: TRBV10-1
d_call: TRBD1
clone_size: .
cdr3_aa: CASSPGQGREQYF
cdr3_nt: TGCGCCAGCTCCCCAGGACAGGGGAGAGAGCAGTACTTC

j_call: TRBJ1-2
v_call: TRBV28
d_call: .
clone_size: .
cdr3_aa: CASSEQAYGYTF
cdr3_nt: TGTGCCAGCAGTGAACAGGCCTATGGCTACACCTTC

j_call: TRBJ2-1
v_call: TRBV10-3
d_call: .
clone_size: .
cdr3_aa: CAITGENEQFF
cdr3_nt: TGTGCCATCACGGGGGAGAATGAGCAGTTCTTC

j_call: TRBJ2-5
v_call: TRBV6-1
d_call: .
clone_size: .
cdr3_aa: CASTRQLMETQYF
cdr3_nt: TGTGCCAGCACCCGACAACTTATGGAGACCCAGTACTTC

j_call: TRBJ2-1
v_call: TRBV6-5
d_call: .
clone_size: .
cdr3_aa: CASSPPGGEEQFF
cdr3_nt: TGTGCCAGCAGCCCCCCCGGAGGGGAGGAGCAGTTCTTC

j_call: TRBJ1-1
v_call: TRBV6-1
d_call: .
clone_size: .
cdr3_aa: CASSAGLLGDTEAFF
cdr3_nt: TGTGCCAGCAGTGCGGGACTCCTAGGGGACACTGAAGCTTTCTTT

j_call: TRBJ2-3
v_call: TRBV2
d_call: .
clone_size: .
cdr3_aa: CAAAPGEDTQYF
cdr3_nt: TGTGCCGCCGCCCCGGGGGAGGATACGCAGTATTTT

j_call: TRBJ2-7
v_call: TRBV30
d_call: .
clone_size: .
cdr3_aa: CAWQVAYEQYF
cdr3_nt: TGTGCCTGGCAGGTAGCCTACGAGCAGTACTTC

j_call: TRBJ2-2
v_call: TRBV6-4
d_call: .
clone_size: .
cdr3_aa: CASRKTENTGELFF
cdr3_nt: TGTGCCAGCAGGAAGACAGAAAACACCGGGGAGCTGTTTTTT